This TCR beta chain was observed in a study of a mutant IDH1 vaccine in newly diagnosed glioma. Looking at the study overall: Treatment recipients were about 62% male and about 40% female, and their mean age was around 40 years.

V shed 7 bases and J shed 1 base, with 13 bases lying between them. This CDR3 region has 14 residues. CDR1 is ENHRY and CDR2 is SYGVKD in the germline V gene. For this clone: What it binds is not known.

Using immunoSEQ multiplex PCR, the repertoire was profiled, and TCRdb retains in-frame clones only, with some absent. Of 120,000 or so clones listed, around 77% were seen once; the top ten hold 4.5% to 6%. Specified time point: week 11, during vaccination. Doses consisted of 300 ug of mutant IDH1 20-mer peptide each, paired with topical imiquimod. The rearrangement links TRBV10-3 to TRBJ1-1; D is ambiguous. Sequenced here: PBMCs, sampled from a glioma patient whose treatment included an IDH1 peptide vaccine. The sequence came from a man aged 35 to 55 with glioma. The CDR3 sequence is CAITTSLRNTEAFF. In DNA form, the CDR3 reads TGTGCCATCACCACCAGTTTGAGGAACACTGAAGCTTTCTTT.